The entry that follows covers one T cell receptor beta chain sequence. What it recognizes is unknown. This entry is derived from a study of shared clonotypes between healthy human individuals. The study's findings and limits: Investigators collected only blood, and repertoires in tissues likely differ. Estimated clonotype richness was generally higher in naive than memory subsets.

Each replicate PCR on the sorted subsets used about 0.2 ug DNA (about 30,000 T cell genomes). Per the study methods: ImmunoSEQ junction-only sequences lacked quality scores, so their filtering differed. The method was immunoSEQ multiplex PCR; TCRdb's version includes in-frame clones alone and lacks a portion of them. That table furnishes V, J and clone size, whereas the DNA furnished D and trimming. Here the sample spans roughly 1,500,000 clones, roughly 98.5% being singletons. The ends were cut back, 7 bases at V and 7 bases at J, with 8 bases in the middle. Germline V lookup: CDR1 SNHLY, CDR2 FYNNEI. The CDR3 runs to 11 residues.

This TCR was sampled from a man aged 30-40 years in good health. V is TRBV2 and J is TRBJ2-1, with a tentative D call TRBD2 (5 bases). The sequencing sample was made of naive CD4+ T cells sorted from blood. Regarding subset: CD45RA+ positively selected. CDR3 bases: TGTGCCAGCACGCGGGCGAATGAGCAGTTCTTC. Translated: CASTRANEQFF.